Listed below are T cell receptor beta chains from one sample, sequenced in a study of CD8 T cells in Susac syndrome. TCRdb independently ran MiXCR on the immunoSEQ multiplex PCR reads; one entry per CDR3 protein. The sample lists some 200,000 distinct CDR3 sequences, around nine tenths seen once, with 0.1% to 0.15% in the top ten. Material for sequencing was CD8+ T cells from PBMCs. The receptors come from a human donor with multiple sclerosis. CDR3s include the opening cysteine and the closing phenylalanine or tryptophan. The D gene is left open where the match is weak. Size values are once, few and many counts, or a class for expanded clones, and some rows have none.

V gene: TRBV7-9; D gene: -; J gene: TRBJ1-3; clone size: -; CDR3 protein: CASSWNNGASGNTIYF; CDR3 DNA: TGTGCCAGCAGCTGGAACAACGGAGCCTCTGGAAACACCATATATTTT
V gene: TRBV19; D gene: -; J gene: TRBJ2-3; clone size: -; CDR3 protein: CASTPIWGSDTQYF; CDR3 DNA: TGTGCCAGTACCCCTATATGGGGTTCAGATACGCAGTATTTT
V gene: TRBV28; D gene: TRBD2; J gene: TRBJ2-3; clone size: -; CDR3 protein: CASSSASGLALTDTQYF; CDR3 DNA: TGTGCCAGCAGTTCCGCCTCGGGACTAGCCCTCACAGATACGCAGTATTTT
V gene: TRBV5-6; D gene: -; J gene: TRBJ2-3; clone size: -; CDR3 protein: CASSFGWGTDTQYF; CDR3 DNA: TGTGCCAGCAGCTTTGGGTGGGGCACAGATACGCAGTATTTT
V gene: TRBV7-6; D gene: -; J gene: TRBJ1-5; clone size: -; CDR3 protein: CASSLVGGHQPQHF; CDR3 DNA: TGTGCCAGCAGCTTAGTGGGGGGCCATCAGCCCCAGCATTTT
V gene: TRBV12-5; D gene: TRBD2; J gene: TRBJ2-7; clone size: -; CDR3 protein: CASGPPTGGEQYF; CDR3 DNA: TGTGCTAGTGGTCCCCCAACGGGGGGCGAGCAGTACTTC
V gene: TRBV19; D gene: -; J gene: TRBJ1-4; clone size: -; CDR3 protein: CASSVPGNEKLFF; CDR3 DNA: TGTGCCAGTAGTGTCCCGGGTAATGAAAAACTGTTTTTT
V gene: TRBV6-5; D gene: TRBD2; J gene: TRBJ2-5; clone size: -; CDR3 protein: CASSYGLGAREETQYF; CDR3 DNA: TGTGCCAGCAGTTATGGACTAGGTGCCCGGGAAGAGACCCAGTACTTC
V gene: TRBV28; D gene: TRBD1; J gene: TRBJ1-5; clone size: -; CDR3 protein: CASRSGTGGDQPQHF; CDR3 DNA: TGTGCCAGCAGATCCGGGACAGGAGGGGATCAGCCCCAGCATTTT
V gene: TRBV7-2; D gene: -; J gene: TRBJ2-7; clone size: once; CDR3 protein: CASSLVPTGANDEQYF; CDR3 DNA: TGTGCCAGCAGCTTAGTGCCCACGGGAGCGAACGACGAGCAGTACTTC
V gene: TRBV28; D gene: -; J gene: TRBJ1-5; clone size: -; CDR3 protein: CASSFNIPRGGGNQPQHF; CDR3 DNA: TGTGCCAGCAGTTTTAACATTCCTAGGGGAGGAGGCAATCAGCCCCAGCATTTT
V gene: TRBV19; D gene: -; J gene: TRBJ2-1; clone size: -; CDR3 protein: CASSIDRTGVNYNEQFF; CDR3 DNA: TGTGCCAGTAGTATAGATCGAACGGGAGTAAATTACAATGAGCAGTTCTTC
V gene: TRBV13; D gene: -; J gene: TRBJ1-2; clone size: -; CDR3 protein: CASSPRPDGYTF; CDR3 DNA: TGTGCCAGCAGCCCCCGTCCGGATGGCTACACCTTC
V gene: TRBV4-2; D gene: -; J gene: TRBJ2-1; clone size: -; CDR3 protein: CASSPLKVGSYNEQFF; CDR3 DNA: TGTGCCAGCAGCCCCCTAAAGGTGGGCTCCTACAATGAGCAGTTCTTC
V gene: TRBV12-3/TRBV12-4; D gene: -; J gene: TRBJ1-5; clone size: -; CDR3 protein: CASSPTGLRDSNQPQHF; CDR3 DNA: TGTGCCAGCAGCCCAACAGGGCTCAGGGATAGCAATCAGCCCCAGCATTTT
V gene: TRBV27; D gene: -; J gene: TRBJ1-4; clone size: -; CDR3 protein: CASSFQGLEKLFF; CDR3 DNA: TGTGCCAGCAGTTTCCAGGGACTTGAAAAACTGTTTTTT
V gene: TRBV27; D gene: TRBD2; J gene: TRBJ2-7; clone size: -; CDR3 protein: CASSAGLAAEQYF; CDR3 DNA: TGTGCCAGCAGTGCGGGACTAGCGGCCGAGCAGTACTTC
V gene: TRBV19; D gene: -; J gene: TRBJ2-3; clone size: -; CDR3 protein: CASRVAFYSTDTQYF; CDR3 DNA: TGTGCCAGTAGGGTAGCTTTCTATAGCACAGATACGCAGTATTTT
V gene: TRBV5-1; D gene: -; J gene: TRBJ1-1; clone size: -; CDR3 protein: CASVDSGTEAFF; CDR3 DNA: TGCGCCAGCGTCGACTCAGGAACTGAAGCTTTCTTT
V gene: TRBV6-1; D gene: -; J gene: TRBJ1-1; clone size: -; CDR3 protein: CASFPRDPEAFF; CDR3 DNA: TGTGCCAGCTTCCCCAGGGACCCTGAAGCTTTCTTT
V gene: TRBV12-3/TRBV12-4; D gene: TRBD2; J gene: TRBJ2-2; clone size: -; CDR3 protein: CASSPLLAAIGELFF; CDR3 DNA: TGTGCCAGCAGTCCCCTACTAGCGGCCATAGGGGAGCTGTTTTTT
V gene: TRBV7-9; D gene: TRBD2; J gene: TRBJ2-3; clone size: -; CDR3 protein: CASSSTMTSASTDTQYF; CDR3 DNA: TGTGCCAGCAGCTCTACCATGACTAGCGCGAGCACAGATACGCAGTATTTT
V gene: TRBV24-1; D gene: -; J gene: TRBJ1-2; clone size: -; CDR3 protein: CATSDSGTPGESYNYGYTF; CDR3 DNA: TGTGCCACCAGTGATTCCGGGACACCCGGGGAATCTTATAACTATGGCTACACCTTC
V gene: TRBV14; D gene: -; J gene: TRBJ2-5; clone size: -; CDR3 protein: CASSLGMQETQYF; CDR3 DNA: TGTGCCAGCAGCCTCGGGATGCAAGAGACCCAGTACTTC
V gene: TRBV11-2; D gene: TRBD1; J gene: TRBJ1-2; clone size: -; CDR3 protein: CASSPDPGTGGYGYTF; CDR3 DNA: TGTGCCAGCAGCCCAGACCCCGGGACAGGGGGATATGGCTACACCTTC
V gene: TRBV9; D gene: -; J gene: TRBJ2-1; clone size: few; CDR3 protein: CASSVGGASYNEQFF; CDR3 DNA: TGTGCCAGCAGCGTAGGCGGGGCTTCCTACAATGAGCAGTTCTTC
V gene: TRBV7-9; D gene: TRBD2; J gene: TRBJ2-5; clone size: -; CDR3 protein: CASSLGEGQETQYF; CDR3 DNA: TGTGCCAGCAGCTTAGGGGAGGGCCAAGAGACCCAGTACTTC
V gene: TRBV7-9; D gene: -; J gene: TRBJ2-7; clone size: -; CDR3 protein: CASSLSSNNYEQYF; CDR3 DNA: TGTGCCAGCAGCTTATCTTCAAATAACTACGAGCAGTACTTC
V gene: TRBV11-3; D gene: -; J gene: TRBJ1-1; clone size: -; CDR3 protein: CASSPPGYTEAFF; CDR3 DNA: TGTGCCAGCAGTCCCCCGGGATACACTGAAGCTTTCTTT
V gene: TRBV18; D gene: -; J gene: TRBJ1-1; clone size: -; CDR3 protein: CASSPPGHAEAFF; CDR3 DNA: TGTGCCAGCTCACCACCAGGGCACGCTGAAGCTTTCTTT
V gene: TRBV29-1; D gene: TRBD1; J gene: TRBJ1-1; clone size: -; CDR3 protein: CSVEDIGTGPTEAFF; CDR3 DNA: TGCAGCGTTGAAGATATCGGGACAGGTCCGACTGAAGCTTTCTTT
V gene: TRBV15; D gene: -; J gene: TRBJ1-5; clone size: -; CDR3 protein: CATSRVSVNQPQHF; CDR3 DNA: TGTGCCACCAGCAGAGTGAGTGTTAATCAGCCCCAGCATTTT
V gene: TRBV3-1; D gene: -; J gene: TRBJ2-1; clone size: -; CDR3 protein: CASSQEQLNEQFF; CDR3 DNA: TGTGCCAGCAGCCAAGAGCAGCTCAATGAGCAGTTCTTC
V gene: TRBV19; D gene: TRBD2; J gene: TRBJ2-1; clone size: -; CDR3 protein: CASSSGSPVIDEQFF; CDR3 DNA: TGTGCCAGTAGTAGCGGGAGCCCGGTTATTGATGAGCAGTTCTTC
V gene: TRBV9; D gene: -; J gene: TRBJ2-7; clone size: -; CDR3 protein: CASSVSAAGRYEQYF; CDR3 DNA: TGTGCCAGCAGCGTTTCTGCGGCAGGCCGCTACGAGCAGTACTTC
V gene: TRBV28; D gene: -; J gene: TRBJ2-2; clone size: -; CDR3 protein: CASRAANTGELFF; CDR3 DNA: TGTGCCAGCAGAGCGGCGAACACCGGGGAGCTGTTTTTT
V gene: TRBV3-1; D gene: TRBD2; J gene: TRBJ2-7; clone size: -; CDR3 protein: CASSPLAGASYEQYF; CDR3 DNA: TGTGCCAGCAGCCCTTTAGCGGGAGCCTCCTACGAGCAGTACTTC
V gene: TRBV15; D gene: -; J gene: TRBJ2-4; clone size: -; CDR3 protein: CATSDPREVKNIQYF; CDR3 DNA: TGTGCCACCAGCGACCCCAGGGAGGTCAAAAACATTCAGTACTTC
V gene: TRBV5-1; D gene: -; J gene: TRBJ1-1; clone size: -; CDR3 protein: CASSGGAEAFF; CDR3 DNA: TGCGCCAGCAGCGGAGGCGCTGAAGCTTTCTTT
V gene: TRBV3-1; D gene: -; J gene: TRBJ2-3; clone size: -; CDR3 protein: CASMPSGGTDTQYF; CDR3 DNA: TGTGCCAGCATGCCCAGTGGCGGCACAGATACGCAGTATTTT